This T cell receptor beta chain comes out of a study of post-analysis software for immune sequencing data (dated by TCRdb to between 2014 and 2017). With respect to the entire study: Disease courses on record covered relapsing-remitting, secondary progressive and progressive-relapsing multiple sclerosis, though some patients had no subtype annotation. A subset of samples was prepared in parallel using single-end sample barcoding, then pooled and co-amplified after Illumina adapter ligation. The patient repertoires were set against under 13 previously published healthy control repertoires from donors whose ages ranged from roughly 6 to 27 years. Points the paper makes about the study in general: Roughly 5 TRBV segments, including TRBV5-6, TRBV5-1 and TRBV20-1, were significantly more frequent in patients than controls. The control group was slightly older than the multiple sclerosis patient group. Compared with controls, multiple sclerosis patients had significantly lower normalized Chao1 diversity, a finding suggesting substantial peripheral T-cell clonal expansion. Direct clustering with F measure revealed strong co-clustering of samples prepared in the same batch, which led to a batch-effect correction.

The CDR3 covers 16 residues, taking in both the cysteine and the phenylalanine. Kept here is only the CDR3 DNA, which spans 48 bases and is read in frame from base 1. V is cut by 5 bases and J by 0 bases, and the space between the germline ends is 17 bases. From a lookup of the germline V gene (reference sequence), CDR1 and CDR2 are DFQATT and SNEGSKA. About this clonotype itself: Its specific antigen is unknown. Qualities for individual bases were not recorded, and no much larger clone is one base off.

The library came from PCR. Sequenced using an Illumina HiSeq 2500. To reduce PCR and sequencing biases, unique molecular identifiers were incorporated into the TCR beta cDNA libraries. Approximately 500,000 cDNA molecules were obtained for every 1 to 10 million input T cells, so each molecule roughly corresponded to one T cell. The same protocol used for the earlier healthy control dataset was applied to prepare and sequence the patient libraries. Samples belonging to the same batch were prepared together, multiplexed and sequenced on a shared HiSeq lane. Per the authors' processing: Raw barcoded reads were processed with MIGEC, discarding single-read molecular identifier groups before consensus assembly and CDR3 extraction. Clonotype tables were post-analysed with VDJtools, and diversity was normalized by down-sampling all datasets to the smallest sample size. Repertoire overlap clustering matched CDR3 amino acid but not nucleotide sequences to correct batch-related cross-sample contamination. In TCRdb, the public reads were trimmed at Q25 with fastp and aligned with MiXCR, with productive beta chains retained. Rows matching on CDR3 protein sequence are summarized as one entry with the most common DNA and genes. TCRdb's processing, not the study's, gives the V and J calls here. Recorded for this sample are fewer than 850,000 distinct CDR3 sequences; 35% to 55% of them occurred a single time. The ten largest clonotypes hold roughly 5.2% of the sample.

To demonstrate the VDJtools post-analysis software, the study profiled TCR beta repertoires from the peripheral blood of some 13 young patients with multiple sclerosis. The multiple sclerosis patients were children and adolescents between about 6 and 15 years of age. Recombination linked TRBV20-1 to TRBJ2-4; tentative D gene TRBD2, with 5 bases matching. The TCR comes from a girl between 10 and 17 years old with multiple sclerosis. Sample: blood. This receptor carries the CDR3 CSARPLDLLAKNIQYF. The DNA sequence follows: TGCAGTGCTCGACCCTTGGACTTACTAGCCAAAAACATTCAGTACTTC.